A selection of T cell receptor beta chains follows, all from one sample in a study of cytomegalovirus exposure and HLA in healthy donors. Assay: immunoSEQ multiplex PCR; the TCRdb copy retains only in-frame clones and omits some. The table includes around 140,000 clones, 82% detected once. Sequencing input: PBMCs. Receptor source: a man in his late teens or twenties in good health and CMV-seropositive. The CDR3 runs from the conserved cysteine through the conserved F or W. The D gene is left open where the match is weak. A row's size may be missing; if present it is once, few, many or a size class.

V gene	clone size	J gene	D gene	CDR3 DNA	CDR3 protein
TRBV27	.	TRBJ2-2	TRBD1	TGTGCCAGCAGTTTATCGACAGGGGGCAGCACCGGGGAGCTGTTTTTT	CASSLSTGGSTGELFF
TRBV19	.	TRBJ2-5	.	TGTGCCAGTAGTATACGCGGGGCAGGGACCCAGTACTTC	CASSIRGAGTQYF
TRBV6-1	.	TRBJ2-3	.	TGTGCCAGCAGTGAAGGAGGGACTAGCACAGATACGCAGTATTTT	CASSEGGTSTDTQYF
TRBV28	.	TRBJ2-7	TRBD1	TGTGCCAGCAGTTTCTCTCCGACAGGGGCCTACGAGCAGTACTTC	CASSFSPTGAYEQYF
TRBV19	.	TRBJ1-1	TRBD1	TGTGCCAGTAGTAAGAAGGGGGCGAGTCAGACTGAAGCTTTCTTT	CASSKKGASQTEAFF
TRBV6-5	once	TRBJ2-3	TRBD2	TGTGCCAGCAGTTACTCGAGGAGCGGGGGCACAGATACGCAGTATTTT	CASSYSRSGGTDTQYF
TRBV2	.	TRBJ1-1	.	TGTGCCAGAACAGCCGCAAACACTGAAGCTTTCTTT	CARTAANTEAFF
TRBV28	.	TRBJ2-3	.	TGTGCCAGCGGCTTCCCCGGGGATACGCAGTATTTT	CASGFPGDTQYF
TRBV2	.	TRBJ2-3	TRBD2	TGTGCCAGCAGTGGACTAGCGGGAGTGACAGATACGCAGTATTTT	CASSGLAGVTDTQYF
TRBV6-1	.	TRBJ1-2	.	TGTGCCAGCGGGGGAGGGGCAGGGTATGGCTACACCTTC	CASGGGAGYGYTF
TRBV28	.	TRBJ1-2	.	TGTGCCAGCAGTTCTCCGGACAGCTATGGCTACACCTTC	CASSSPDSYGYTF
TRBV15	once	TRBJ1-1	.	TGTGCCACCAGCAAGGGGGATAGGGACAACACTGAAGCTTTCTTT	CATSKGDRDNTEAFF
TRBV29-1	once	TRBJ1-2	.	TGCAGCGTACCCGACAGGAGAGAAGTAGGCTACACCTTC	CSVPDRREVGYTF
TRBV6-5	once	TRBJ1-5	.	TGTGCCAGCAGTTACGGGCAGTTTAGCAATCAGCCCCAGCATTTT	CASSYGQFSNQPQHF
TRBV7-9	.	TRBJ2-2	TRBD2	TGTGCCAGCAGGGGACTAGCGGGAGTGGGCACCGGGGAGCTGTTTTTT	CASRGLAGVGTGELFF
TRBV7-8	once	TRBJ2-7	.	TGTGCCAGCAGCAAGACCAGACAGGAAACCTACGAGCAGTACTTC	CASSKTRQETYEQYF